The table lists the clone carrying this T cell receptor beta chain with many counts. Its specificity is unknown. This sample is drawn from a study of T-cell memory formation after mild COVID-19. Study-wide background: For the most part, TCR clusters were specific to one donor. Study results and limitations: Contracting CD4+ clones lay largely in CM and EM, with CD8+ ones residing in EMRA. Cross-reactive memory appears to have joined, as suggested by some responding clones showing up in pre-infection memory.

Using constant-segment primers, 5'RACE produced TCR alpha and TCR beta cDNA libraries carrying sample barcodes and UMIs. Each CDR3 protein is one row after TCRdb ran MiXCR on the 5' RACE reads. Of about 130,000 distinct CDR3 sequences detected, roughly 15% appear once; the ten largest clones hold 14%. The specimen was PBMCs or a T cell subset sorted from them (not recorded which). The receptor's source is an adult woman who had mild COVID-19 (a few samples of this study predate the infection). Cell type and time point are not known.

This chain's CDR3 is CASSLATGISYEQYF. The CDR3 region has the DNA TGTGCCAGCAGTTTAGCGACAGGGATCTCCTACGAGCAGTACTTC. The chain is built from TRBV27 and TRBJ2-7; 7 nucleotides match TRBD1. The ends lost 2 bases at V and 0 bases at J; junction bases unmatched: 4. The V gene's germline CDR1 is MNHEY and CDR2 SMNVEV (reference sequence). The CDR3 totals 15 residues.